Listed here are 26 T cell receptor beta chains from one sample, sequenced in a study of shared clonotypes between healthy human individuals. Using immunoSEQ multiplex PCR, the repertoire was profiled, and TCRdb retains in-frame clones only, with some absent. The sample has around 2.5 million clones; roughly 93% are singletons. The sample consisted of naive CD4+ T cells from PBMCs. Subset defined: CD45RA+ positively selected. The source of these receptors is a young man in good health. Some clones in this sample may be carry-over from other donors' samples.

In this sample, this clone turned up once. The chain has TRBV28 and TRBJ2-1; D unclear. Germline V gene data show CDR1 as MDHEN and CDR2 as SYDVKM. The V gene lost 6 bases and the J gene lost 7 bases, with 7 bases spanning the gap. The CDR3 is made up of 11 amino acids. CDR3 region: CASSTENEQFF. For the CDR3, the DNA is TGTGCCAGCAGCACAGAGAATGAGCAGTTCTTC.

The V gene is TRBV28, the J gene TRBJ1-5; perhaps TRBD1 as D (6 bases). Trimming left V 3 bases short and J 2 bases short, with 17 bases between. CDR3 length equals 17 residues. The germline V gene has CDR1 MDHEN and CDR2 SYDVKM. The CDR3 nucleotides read TGTGCCAGCAGTTTGGTTGGCGGACAGCATGGCAATCAGCCCCAGCATTTT. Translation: CASSLVGGQHGNQPQHF. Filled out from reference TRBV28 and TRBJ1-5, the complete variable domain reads DVKVTQSSRYLVKRTGEKVFLECVQDMDHENMFWYRQDPGLGLRLIYFSYDVKMKEKGDIPEGYSVSREKKERFSLILESASTNQTSMYLCASSLVGGQHGNQPQHFGDGTRLSIL.

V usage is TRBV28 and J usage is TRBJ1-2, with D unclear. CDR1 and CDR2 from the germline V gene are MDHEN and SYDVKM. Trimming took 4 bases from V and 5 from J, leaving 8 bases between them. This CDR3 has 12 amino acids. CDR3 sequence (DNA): TGTGCCAGCAGTTCAAAAGGATATGGCTACACCTTC. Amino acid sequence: CASSSKGYGYTF.

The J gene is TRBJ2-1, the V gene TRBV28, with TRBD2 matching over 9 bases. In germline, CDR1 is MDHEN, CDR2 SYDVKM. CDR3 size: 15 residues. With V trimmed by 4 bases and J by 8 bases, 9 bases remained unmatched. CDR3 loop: CASSSPASGIYEQFF. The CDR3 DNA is TGTGCCAGCAGTTCCCCCGCTAGCGGGATATATGAGCAGTTCTTC.

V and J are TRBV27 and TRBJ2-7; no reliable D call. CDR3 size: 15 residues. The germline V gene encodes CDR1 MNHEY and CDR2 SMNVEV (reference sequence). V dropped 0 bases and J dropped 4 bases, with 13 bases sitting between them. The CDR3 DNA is TGTGCCAGCAGTTTATCCACAGTGTTGGCGTACGAGCAGTACTTC. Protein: CASSLSTVLAYEQYF.

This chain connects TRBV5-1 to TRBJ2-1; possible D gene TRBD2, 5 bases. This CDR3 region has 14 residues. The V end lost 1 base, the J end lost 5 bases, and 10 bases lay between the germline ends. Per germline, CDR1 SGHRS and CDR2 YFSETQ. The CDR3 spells CASSLLSGNNEQFF. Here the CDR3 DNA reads TGCGCCAGCAGCTTGCTAAGCGGAAACAATGAGCAGTTCTTC.

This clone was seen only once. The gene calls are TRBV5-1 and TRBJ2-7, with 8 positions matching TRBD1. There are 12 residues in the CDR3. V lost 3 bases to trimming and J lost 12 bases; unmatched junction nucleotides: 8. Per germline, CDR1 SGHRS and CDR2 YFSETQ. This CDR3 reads CASSSQGARPYF. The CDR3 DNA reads TGCGCCAGCAGCTCGCAGGGGGCGCGTCCGTACTTC.

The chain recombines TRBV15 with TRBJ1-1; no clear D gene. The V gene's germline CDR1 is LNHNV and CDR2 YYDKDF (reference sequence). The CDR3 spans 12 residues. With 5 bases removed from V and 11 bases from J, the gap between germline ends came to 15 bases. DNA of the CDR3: TGTGCCACCAGCGAAGGTGGTTTCGGGGCTTTCTTT. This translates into CATSEGGFGAFF.

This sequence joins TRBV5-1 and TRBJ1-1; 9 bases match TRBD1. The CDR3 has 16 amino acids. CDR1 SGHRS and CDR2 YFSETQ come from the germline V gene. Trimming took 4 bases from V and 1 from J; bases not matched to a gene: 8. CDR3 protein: CASSEIETGGNTEAFF. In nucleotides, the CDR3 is TGCGCCAGCAGCGAAATCGAGACAGGGGGGAACACTGAAGCTTTCTTT.

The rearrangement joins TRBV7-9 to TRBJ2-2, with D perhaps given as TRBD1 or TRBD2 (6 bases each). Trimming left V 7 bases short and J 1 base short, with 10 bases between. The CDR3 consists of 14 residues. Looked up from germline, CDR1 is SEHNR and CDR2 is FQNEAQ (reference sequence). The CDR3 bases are TGTGCCAGCAACGGGGGCATGAACACCGGGGAGCTGTTTTTT. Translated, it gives CASNGGMNTGELFF.

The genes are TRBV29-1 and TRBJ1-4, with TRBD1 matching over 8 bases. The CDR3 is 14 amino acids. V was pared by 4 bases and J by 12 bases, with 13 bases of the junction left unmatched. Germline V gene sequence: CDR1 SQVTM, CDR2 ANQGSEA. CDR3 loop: CSVVHRQGTGELFF. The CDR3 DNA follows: TGCAGCGTTGTCCACCGACAGGGGACCGGGGAACTGTTTTTT.

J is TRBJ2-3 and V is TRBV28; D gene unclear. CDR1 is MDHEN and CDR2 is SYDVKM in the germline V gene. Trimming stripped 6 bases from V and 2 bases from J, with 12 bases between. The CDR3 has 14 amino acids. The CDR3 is CASRLRPLTDTQYF. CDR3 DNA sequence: TGTGCCAGCAGACTACGCCCTCTCACAGATACGCAGTATTTT.

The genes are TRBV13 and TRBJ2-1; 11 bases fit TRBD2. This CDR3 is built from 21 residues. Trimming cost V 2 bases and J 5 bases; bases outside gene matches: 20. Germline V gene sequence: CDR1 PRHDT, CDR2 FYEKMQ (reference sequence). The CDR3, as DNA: TGTGCCAGCAGCTTACCCTATGCGACTAGCGGGAACCTTCCCACGAACAATGAGCAGTTCTTC. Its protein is CASSLPYATSGNLPTNNEQFF.

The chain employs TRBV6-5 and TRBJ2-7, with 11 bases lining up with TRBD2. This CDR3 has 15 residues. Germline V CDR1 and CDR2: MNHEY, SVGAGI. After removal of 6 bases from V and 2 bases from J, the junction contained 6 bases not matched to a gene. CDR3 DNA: TGTGCCAGCAGGGACACTAGCGGGAGAGCCTACGAGCAGTACTTC. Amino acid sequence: CASRDTSGRAYEQYF.

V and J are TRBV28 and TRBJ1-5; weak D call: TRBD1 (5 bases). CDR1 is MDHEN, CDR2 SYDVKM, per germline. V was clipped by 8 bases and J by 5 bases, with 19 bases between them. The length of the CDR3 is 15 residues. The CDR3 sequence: CASGRSQGRHQPQHF. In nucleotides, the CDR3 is TGTGCCAGCGGTCGGAGCCAGGGTAGGCATCAGCCCCAGCATTTT.

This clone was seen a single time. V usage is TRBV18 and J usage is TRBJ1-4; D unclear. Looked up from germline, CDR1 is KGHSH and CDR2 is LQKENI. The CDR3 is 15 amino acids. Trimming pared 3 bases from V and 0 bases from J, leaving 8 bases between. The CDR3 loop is CASSPYGATNEKLFF. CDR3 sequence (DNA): TGTGCCAGCTCACCCTACGGGGCAACTAATGAAAAACTGTTTTTT.

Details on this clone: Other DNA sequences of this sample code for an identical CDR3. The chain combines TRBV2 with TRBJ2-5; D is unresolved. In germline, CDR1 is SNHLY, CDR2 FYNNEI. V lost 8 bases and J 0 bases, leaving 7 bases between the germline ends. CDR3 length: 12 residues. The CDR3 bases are TGTGCCAGCCGGACGGACCAAGAGACCCAGTACTTC. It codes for CASRTDQETQYF.

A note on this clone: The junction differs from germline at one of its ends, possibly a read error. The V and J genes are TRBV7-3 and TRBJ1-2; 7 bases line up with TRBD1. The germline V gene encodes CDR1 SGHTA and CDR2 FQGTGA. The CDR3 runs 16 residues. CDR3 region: CASSLTGQAANYGYTF. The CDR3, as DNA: TGTGCCAGCAGCCTAACAGGACAGGCTGCTAACTATGGCTACACCTTC.

CDR3 DNA sequence: TGTGCCAGCAGCTATAGACAGGGGGCGGGGTCTGGGGCCAACGTCCTGACTTTC. Translation: CASSYRQGAGSGANVLTF. The chain uses TRBV5-8 and TRBJ2-6; 10 bases line up with TRBD1. With V trimmed by 3 bases and J by 1 base, 7 bases remained unmatched. From germline, CDR1 is SGHTS and CDR2 YDEGEE. The CDR3 loop spans 18 amino acids. The full variable domain, rest sourced from reference TRBV5-8 and TRBJ2-6, is EAGVTQSPTHLIKTRGQQATLRCSPISGHTSVYWYQQALGLGLQFLLWYDEGEERNRGNFPPRFSGRQFPNYSSELNVNALELEDSALYLCASSYRQGAGSGANVLTFGAGSRLTVL.

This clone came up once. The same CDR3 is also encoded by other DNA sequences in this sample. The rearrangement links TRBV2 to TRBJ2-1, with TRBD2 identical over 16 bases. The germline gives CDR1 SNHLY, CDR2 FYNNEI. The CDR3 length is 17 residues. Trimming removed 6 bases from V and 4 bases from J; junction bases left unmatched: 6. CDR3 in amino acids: CASRGLAGGPGYNEQFF. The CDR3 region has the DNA TGTGCCAGCAGGGGACTAGCGGGAGGGCCGGGGTACAATGAGCAGTTCTTC.

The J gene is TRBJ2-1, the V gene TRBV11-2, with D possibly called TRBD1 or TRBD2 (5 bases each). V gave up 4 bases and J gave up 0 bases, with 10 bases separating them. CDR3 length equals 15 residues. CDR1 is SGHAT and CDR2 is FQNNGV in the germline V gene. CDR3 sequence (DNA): TGTGCCAGCAGCTGGGACCGCAGCTCCTACAATGAGCAGTTCTTC. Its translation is CASSWDRSSYNEQFF.

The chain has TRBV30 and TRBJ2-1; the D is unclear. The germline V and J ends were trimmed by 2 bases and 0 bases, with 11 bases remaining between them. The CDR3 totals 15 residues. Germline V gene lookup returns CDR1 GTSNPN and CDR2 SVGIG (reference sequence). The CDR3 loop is CAWSQVGFSYNEQFF. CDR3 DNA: TGTGCCTGGAGTCAGGTCGGGTTCTCCTACAATGAGCAGTTCTTC.

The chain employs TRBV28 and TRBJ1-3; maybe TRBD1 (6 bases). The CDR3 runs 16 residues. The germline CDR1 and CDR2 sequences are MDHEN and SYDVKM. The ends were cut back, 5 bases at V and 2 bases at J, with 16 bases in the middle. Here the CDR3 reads CASSIGQLNTGNTIYF. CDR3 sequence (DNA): TGTGCCAGCAGTATCGGACAGCTAAACACTGGAAACACCATATATTTT.

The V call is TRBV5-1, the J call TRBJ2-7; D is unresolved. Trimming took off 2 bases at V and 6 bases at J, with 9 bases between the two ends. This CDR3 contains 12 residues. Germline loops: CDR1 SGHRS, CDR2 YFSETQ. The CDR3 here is CASSFGVGEQYF. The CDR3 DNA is TGCGCCAGCAGCTTTGGGGTTGGCGAGCAGTACTTC.

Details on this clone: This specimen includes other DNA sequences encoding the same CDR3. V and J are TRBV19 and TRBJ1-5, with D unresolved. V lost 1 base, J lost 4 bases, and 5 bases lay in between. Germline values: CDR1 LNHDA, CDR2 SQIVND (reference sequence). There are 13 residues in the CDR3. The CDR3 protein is CASSIGINQPQHF. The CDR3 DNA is TGTGCCAGTAGTATAGGTATAAATCAGCCCCAGCATTTT. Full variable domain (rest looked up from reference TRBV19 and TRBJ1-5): DGGITQSPKYLFRKEGQNVTLSCEQNLNHDAMYWYRQDPGQGLRLIYYSQIVNDFQKGDIAEGYSVSREKKESFPLTVTSAQKNPTAFYLCASSIGINQPQHFGDGTRLSIL.

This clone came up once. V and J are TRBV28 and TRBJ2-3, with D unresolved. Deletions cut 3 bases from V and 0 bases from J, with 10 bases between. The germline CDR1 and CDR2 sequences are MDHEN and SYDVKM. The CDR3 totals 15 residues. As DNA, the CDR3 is TGTGCCAGCAGTTTTGCTAGTAGCAGCACAGATACGCAGTATTTT. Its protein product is CASSFASSSTDTQYF.